This TCR beta chain originates from a study of T cell responses to AZD1222 COVID-19 vaccine. The V segment lost 4 bases and the J segment 4 bases; nucleotides outside the gene matches: 8. The CDR3 runs to 15 residues. Per germline, CDR1 SNHLY and CDR2 FYNNEI. The table came from immunoSEQ multiplex PCR; TCRdb's copy has only in-frame clones and leaves some out. The table records 200,000 or so clones, roughly 90% of them present only once. The genes are TRBV2 and TRBJ2-3, with 7 bases fitting TRBD1. This clonotype was sampled from an adult in good health. The input for sequencing was peripheral blood, taken on day 0 of AZD1222 vaccination. This CDR3 reads CASSVDRAGPDTQYF. In DNA form, the CDR3 reads TGTGCCAGCAGTGTCGACAGGGCAGGCCCAGATACGCAGTATTTT.